This is a list of T cell receptor beta chains from one sample in a study of T-cell memory formation after mild COVID-19. TCRdb independently ran MiXCR on the 5' RACE reads; one entry per CDR3 protein. In the table there are about 250,000 distinct CDR3 sequences, about a sixth of which are singletons. Sequencing used PBMCs or a T cell subset sorted from them (not recorded which). The receptors were gathered from a man aged 18 to 35 who had mild COVID-19 (a few samples of this study predate the infection). Cell type and time point are not known. Both conserved end residues are part of each CDR3. The order of the fields is D gene, V gene, J gene, clone size, CDR3 DNA, CDR3 protein. The D gene is left open where the match is weak. The size of a clone is reported for some rows only, either as once, few or many, or as a class for expanded clones.

.,TRBV7-9,TRBJ1-6,few,TGTGCCAGCAGTTGGGACAACGACAATTCACCCCTCCACTTT,CASSWDNDNSPLHF
TRBD1,TRBV7-2,TRBJ2-5,few,TGTGCCAGCAGGACGACAGGGGCGGCGCAGACCCAGTACTTC,CASRTTGAAQTQYF
.,TRBV4-1,TRBJ1-3,many,TGCGCCAGCAGCCAAGGACACTCTGGAAACACCATATATTTT,CASSQGHSGNTIYF
.,TRBV2,TRBJ2-4,.,TGTGCCAGCAGTTTTAATAGGGGGATTCAGTACTTC,CASSFNRGIQYF
.,TRBV24-1,TRBJ2-2,few,TGTGCCACCAGTGACCCCAGGGGCCCCTCCACCGGGGAGCTGTTTTTT,CATSDPRGPSTGELFF
TRBD2,TRBV20-1,TRBJ2-2,few,TGCAGTGCTACTAGCGGGACGAACACCGGGGAGCTGTTTTTT,CSATSGTNTGELFF
.,TRBV5-1,TRBJ2-3,.,TGCGCCAGCAGCTTTAGCACAACGAGCACAGATACGCAGTATTTT,CASSFSTTSTDTQYF
.,TRBV29-1,TRBJ1-2,.,TGCAGCGTCCCGACAGACGTAACCGGCTACACCTTC,CSVPTDVTGYTF
.,TRBV6-5,TRBJ1-5,.,TGTGCCAGCAGTCCTTCACCGTCCCAGCCCCAGCATTTT,CASSPSPSQPQHF
TRBD1,TRBV19,TRBJ1-5,once,TGTGCCAGTACCAATTGGGAGACAGGGTGGCTAGGAGGCTATCAGCCCCAGCATTTT,CASTNWETGWLGGYQPQHF
TRBD1,TRBV19,TRBJ1-1,.,TGTGCCAGTAAAATGGACAGGGGGGGCACTGAAGCTTTCTTT,CASKMDRGGTEAFF
TRBD1,TRBV19,TRBJ1-1,many,TGTGCCAGTAGAGGGGGGACAGGGGGGCCGAACACTGAAGCTTTCTTT,CASRGGTGGPNTEAFF
.,TRBV4-3,TRBJ1-1,.,TGCGCCAGCAGAGAAGCTTTCTTT,CASREAFF
.,TRBV4-3,TRBJ1-6,.,TGCGCCAGCAGCCAAGCAGGAGGCTCACCCCTCCACTTT,CASSQAGGSPLHF
TRBD2,TRBV5-4,TRBJ2-5,.,TGTGCCAGCAGCCTGGGACTAGCGGGGGGTTGGGAGACCCAGTACTTC,CASSLGLAGGWETQYF
TRBD1,TRBV5-1,TRBJ1-2,.,TGCGCCAGCAGCATCGGACAGGCGTTCGATGGCTACACCTTC,CASSIGQAFDGYTF
TRBD2,TRBV25-1,TRBJ2-3,few,TGTGCCAGCAGTGAAGCGGGGGGAGATACGCAGTATTTT,CASSEAGGDTQYF
.,TRBV20-1,TRBJ2-3,.,TGCAGTGCTAGTCCCACGGGGGTGGGCCCAGATACGCAGTATTTT,CSASPTGVGPDTQYF
.,TRBV2,TRBJ2-5,.,TGTGCCAGCAGTGAGGAGAGGGGACTGATGGGGAAGACCCAGTACTTC,CASSEERGLMGKTQYF
TRBD1,TRBV7-2,TRBJ2-7,few,TGTGCCAGCAGCCCGACAGGGGGGAGCTCCTACGAGCAGTACTTC,CASSPTGGSSYEQYF
TRBD1,TRBV3-1,TRBJ1-5,.,TGTGCCAGCAGCCGCGGGACAGGGTTTGGCAATCAGCCCCAGCATTTT,CASSRGTGFGNQPQHF
.,TRBV4-3,TRBJ2-3,many,TGCGCCAGCAAACTGACGGGGGCCACAGATACGCAGTATTTT,CASKLTGATDTQYF
TRBD1,TRBV7-9,TRBJ2-7,few,TGTGCCAGCAGCTCCGCCCGGACAGGGGGCTACGAGCAGTACTTC,CASSSARTGGYEQYF
TRBD2,TRBV15,TRBJ2-1,.,TGTGCCACCAGCAGAGGACTAGCGGGGGCCAATGAGCAGTTCTTC,CATSRGLAGANEQFF
.,TRBV5-1,TRBJ1-1,few,TGCGCCAGCAGCTTAGTGGGTGAAGCTTTCTTT,CASSLVGEAFF
TRBD1,TRBV6-2/TRBV6-3,TRBJ2-5,few,TGTGCCAGCAGTTACCTGGACAGGATGGGCCAAGAGACCCAGTACTTC,CASSYLDRMGQETQYF